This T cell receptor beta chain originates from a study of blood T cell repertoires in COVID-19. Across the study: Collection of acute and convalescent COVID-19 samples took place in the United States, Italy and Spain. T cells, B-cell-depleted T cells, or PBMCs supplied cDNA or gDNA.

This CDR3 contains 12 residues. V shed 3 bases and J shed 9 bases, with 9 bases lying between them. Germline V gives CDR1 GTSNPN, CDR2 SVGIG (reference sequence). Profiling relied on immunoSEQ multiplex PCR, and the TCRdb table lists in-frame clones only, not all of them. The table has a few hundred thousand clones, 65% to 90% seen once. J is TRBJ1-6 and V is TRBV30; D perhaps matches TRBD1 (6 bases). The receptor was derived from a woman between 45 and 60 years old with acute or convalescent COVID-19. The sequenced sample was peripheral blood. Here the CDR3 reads CAWRQGSSPLHF. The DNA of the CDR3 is TGTGCCTGGAGGCAGGGGTCTTCACCCCTCCACTTT.